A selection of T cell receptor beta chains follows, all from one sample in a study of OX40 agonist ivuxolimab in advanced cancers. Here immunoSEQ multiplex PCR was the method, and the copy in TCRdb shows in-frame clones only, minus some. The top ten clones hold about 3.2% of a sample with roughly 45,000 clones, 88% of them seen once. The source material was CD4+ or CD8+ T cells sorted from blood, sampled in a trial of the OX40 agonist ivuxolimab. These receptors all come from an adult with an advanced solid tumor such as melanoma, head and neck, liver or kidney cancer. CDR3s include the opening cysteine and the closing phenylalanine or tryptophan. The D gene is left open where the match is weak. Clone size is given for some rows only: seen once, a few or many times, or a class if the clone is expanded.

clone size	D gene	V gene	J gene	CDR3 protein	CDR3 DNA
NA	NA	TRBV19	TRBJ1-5	CASSIADGNQPQHF	TGTGCCAGTAGTATCGCCGACGGCAATCAGCCCCAGCATTTT
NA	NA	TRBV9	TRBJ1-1	CASSRGANTEAFF	TGTGCCAGCAGCCGCGGGGCGAACACTGAAGCTTTCTTT
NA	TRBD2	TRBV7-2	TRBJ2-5	CASSLTRAGAETQYF	TGTGCCAGCAGCTTAACGAGAGCGGGGGCGGAGACCCAGTACTTC
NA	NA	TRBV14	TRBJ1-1	CASSFRGQNTEAFF	TGTGCCAGCAGCTTTAGGGGTCAGAACACTGAAGCTTTCTTT
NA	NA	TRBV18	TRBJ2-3	CASSPRGLGSDTQYF	TGTGCCAGCTCACCACGGGGCTTGGGGTCAGATACGCAGTATTTT
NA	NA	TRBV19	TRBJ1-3	CASRPNSYSSGNTIYF	TGTGCCAGTAGACCGAACAGCTACTCCTCTGGAAACACCATATATTTT
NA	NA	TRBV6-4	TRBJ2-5	CASSQDGGDQETQYF	TGTGCCAGCAGTCAAGACGGGGGTGATCAAGAGACCCAGTACTTC
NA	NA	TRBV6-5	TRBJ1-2	CASSVSRNYGYTF	TGTGCCAGCAGTGTCTCGAGGAACTATGGCTACACCTTC
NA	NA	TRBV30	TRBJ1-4	CACMSGGRYEKLFF	TGTGCCTGTATGAGTGGAGGGAGATATGAAAAACTGTTTTTT
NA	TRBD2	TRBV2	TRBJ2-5	CASSETSGRAQTQYF	TGTGCCAGCAGTGAAACTAGCGGGAGGGCCCAGACCCAGTACTTC
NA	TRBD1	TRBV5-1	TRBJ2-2	CASSHKPPDRVGTGELFF	TGCGCCAGCAGCCATAAACCACCCGACAGGGTGGGCACCGGGGAGCTGTTTTTT
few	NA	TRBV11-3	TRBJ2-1	CASSLTGGPVNEQFF	TGTGCCAGCAGCTTAACCGGAGGGCCTGTCAATGAGCAGTTCTTC
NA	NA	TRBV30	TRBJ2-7	CAWSVGFLGRSLEQYF	TGTGCCTGGAGTGTAGGGTTTTTGGGGAGATCGCTCGAGCAGTACTTC
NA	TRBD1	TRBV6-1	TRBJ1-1	CASGFRNRGDTEAFF	TGTGCCAGCGGATTTCGAAACAGGGGGGACACTGAAGCTTTCTTT
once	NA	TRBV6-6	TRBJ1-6	CASSYPGSPLHF	TGTGCCAGCAGTTATCCGGGGTCACCCCTCCACTTT
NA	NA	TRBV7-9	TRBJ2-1	CASSLSLSSFYNEQFF	TGTGCCAGCAGTCTGAGCCTTAGCAGTTTCTACAATGAGCAGTTCTTC
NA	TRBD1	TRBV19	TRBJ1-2	CASSFRTGDGYTF	TGTGCCAGTAGTTTTCGGACAGGGGATGGCTACACCTTC
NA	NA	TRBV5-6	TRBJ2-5	CASSFQGGRETQYF	TGTGCCAGCAGCTTTCAGGGGGGGAGAGAGACCCAGTACTTC
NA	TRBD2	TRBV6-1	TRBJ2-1	CASSEDNLAESSYNEQFF	TGTGCCAGCAGTGAAGACAATCTAGCGGAAAGCTCCTACAATGAGCAGTTCTTC
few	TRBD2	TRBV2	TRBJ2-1	CASSERTSRYNEQFF	TGTGCCAGCAGTGAAAGGACTAGCAGGTACAATGAGCAGTTCTTC
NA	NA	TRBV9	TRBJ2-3	CASSVGTGLRTDTQYF	TGTGCCAGCAGCGTAGGAACAGGGCTCCGCACAGATACGCAGTATTTT
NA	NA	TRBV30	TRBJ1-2	CAWSGSGYTF	TGTGCCTGGAGTGGGTCTGGCTACACCTTC
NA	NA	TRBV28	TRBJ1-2	CASSLVDYGYTF	TGTGCCAGCAGTTTAGTAGACTATGGCTACACCTTC
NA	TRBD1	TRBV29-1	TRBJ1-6	CSARGQGDNSPLHF	TGCAGCGCCCGGGGGCAGGGGGATAATTCACCCCTCCACTTT
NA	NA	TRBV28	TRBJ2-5	CASSYVQHQETQYF	TGTGCCAGCAGCTACGTACAGCATCAAGAGACCCAGTACTTC
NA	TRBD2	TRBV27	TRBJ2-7	CASSLSGGGGHSYEQYF	TGTGCCAGCAGTTTATCGGGAGGCGGGGGTCACTCCTACGAGCAGTACTTC
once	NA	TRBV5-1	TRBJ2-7	CASSLTSIWVHEQYF	TGCGCCAGCAGCCTAACTTCGATTTGGGTACACGAGCAGTACTTC
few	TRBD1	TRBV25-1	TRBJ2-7	CASRRQGGVSYEQYF	TGTGCCAGCAGACGACAGGGCGGAGTATCATACGAGCAGTACTTC
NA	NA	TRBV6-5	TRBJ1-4	CASSLVMNEKLFF	TGTGCCAGCAGTCTCGTCATGAATGAAAAACTGTTTTTT
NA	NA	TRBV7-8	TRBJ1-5	CASSLVGGSNQPQHF	TGTGCCAGCAGCTTAGTGGGAGGAAGCAATCAGCCCCAGCATTTT
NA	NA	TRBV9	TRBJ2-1	CASSVGVNEQFF	TGTGCCAGCAGCGTAGGTGTTAATGAGCAGTTCTTC
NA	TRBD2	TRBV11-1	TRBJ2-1	CASSLSLADYNEQFF	TGTGCCAGCAGCTTAAGTCTAGCGGATTACAATGAGCAGTTCTTC
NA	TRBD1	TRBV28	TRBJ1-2	CASSPRTGQGYGYTF	TGTGCCAGCAGTCCAAGGACAGGGCAAGGCTATGGCTACACCTTC
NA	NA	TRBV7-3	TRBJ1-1	CASSSTVNTEAFF	TGTGCCAGCAGCTCCACAGTGAACACTGAAGCTTTCTTT
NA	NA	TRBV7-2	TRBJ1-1	CASSLGPGEAFF	TGTGCCAGCAGCTTAGGCCCGGGTGAAGCTTTCTTT
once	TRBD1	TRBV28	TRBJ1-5	CATYRIDRGVNQPQHF	TGTGCCACCTACCGTATAGACAGGGGTGTTAATCAGCCCCAGCATTTT
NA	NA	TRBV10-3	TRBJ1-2	CAISDSGATNYGYTF	TGTGCCATCAGTGATTCGGGGGCAACTAACTATGGCTACACCTTC
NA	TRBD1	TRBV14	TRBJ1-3	CASSDSGGNTIYF	TGTGCCAGCAGCGATTCAGGGGGCAACACCATATATTTT